The 19 T cell receptor delta chains listed next were all sequenced from one sample in a study of gamma-delta chains in newborns, infants, children. TCRdb reanalyzed the reads using CATT. Here the sample spans 1,200 or so delta-chain clones, over 2.5% being singletons. Sequencing was performed on blood. All receptors derive from a child who was a newborn, infant or young child, either healthy, febrile or measles-vaccinated (not recorded which).

Comments on this clone: A read error may explain this, as a much larger clone is one base away. This chain uses TRDV2 with TRDJ2, with 9 bases identical to TRDD3. After removal of 5 bases from V and 0 bases from J, the junction contained 12 bases not matched to a gene. The germline gives CDR1 GEAIGNYY, CDR2 EKD. The length of the CDR3 is 18 residues. This CDR3 reads CACGFVPTGGALTAQLFF. Written as DNA, the CDR3 is TGTGCCTGTGGCTTTGTTCCTACTGGGGGAGCTTTGACAGCACAACTCTTCTTT.

This clone has just a few counts. A far larger clone is just one base off, so this is likely a read error. This rearrangement joins TRDV2 to TRDJ3; D gene uncertain. The germline gives CDR1 GEAIGNYY, CDR2 EKD. The CDR3 is 13 amino acids. CDR3 coding DNA: TGTGCCTGTGGCACCTGGGACACCCGACAGATGTTTTTC. Encoded protein: CACGTWDTRQMFF.

Judged by abundance, this clone is large (0.1 to 1%). Other DNA sequences of this sample code for an identical CDR3. The chain joins TRDV1 to TRDJ2, with 11 bases fitting TRDD3. Trimming at V came to 1 base and at J to 4 bases, leaving 20 bases not matched to a gene. CDR3 size: 22 residues. Per the germline V gene, CDR1 is TSWWSYY and CDR2 is QGS. The CDR3 DNA sequence: TGTGCTCTTGGGGAACCTCCTACGGGGGACTGGGGGATAGTTTTTGGGACAGCACAACTCTTCTTT. Translating gives CALGEPPTGDWGIVFGTAQLFF.

By share of the sample, this clone is large. Other DNA sequences in the same sample also yield this CDR3. This chain joins TRDV2 and TRDJ2; 9 bases align to TRDD3. The germline gives CDR1 GEAIGNYY, CDR2 EKD. The V segment lost 3 bases and the J segment 0 bases; nucleotides outside the gene matches: 4. The CDR3 extends over 16 amino acids. CDR3 nucleotides: TGTGCCTGTGACGTACTGGGGGAAGCTTTGACAGCACAACTCTTCTTT. It is translated as CACDVLGEALTAQLFF.

With regard to this clone: The amino acid sequence in TCRdb belongs to a much larger clone and departs from this DNA's translation at residue 13, likely a sequencing read error; the sequence shown is translated from the DNA. This rearrangement joins TRDV2 to TRDJ1; 7 bases are shared with TRDD3. Germline CDR1 and CDR2: GEAIGNYY and EKD. The CDR3 contains 17 residues. The CDR3 here is CACDPVLGIWSTYKLIF. The DNA of the CDR3 is TGTGCCTGTGATCCAGTACTGGGGATCTGGTCCACCTATAAACTCATCTTT.

This clone has a handful of counts. Translating this DNA gives a protein that differs at residue 15 from the TCRdb one, which belongs to a much larger clone; a read error is likely, and the protein shown is this translation. The chain employs TRDV2 and TRDJ2; 8 bases agree with TRDD3. The CDR3 is made up of 17 amino acids. The germline CDR1 and CDR2 sequences are GEAIGNYY and EKD. This CDR3 reads CACDVLGDQALTAQPFF. CDR3 DNA sequence: TGTGCCTGTGACGTCCTGGGGGACCAGGCTCTGACAGCACAACCCTTCTTT.

This clone qualifies as large. Other DNA sequences in the same sample also yield this CDR3. The rearrangement uses TRDV2 and TRDJ3; TRDD3 agrees at 7 bases. The CDR3 contains 16 residues. Losses at the gene ends were 0 bases for V and 3 bases for J; bases not matched to a gene: 1. Germline V CDR1 and CDR2: GEAIGNYY, EKD. In DNA form, the CDR3 reads TGTGCCTGTGACACCTGGGGATACTGGGACACCCGACAGATGTTTTTC. Protein product: CACDTWGYWDTRQMFF.

The sample holds a few counts of this clone. It may be a read error: a sequence one base away is much more abundant. This chain uses TRDV2 with TRDJ3, with D tentatively TRDD3 (5 bases). The CDR3 totals 19 residues. The V end lost 0 bases, the J end lost 0 bases, and 14 bases lay between the germline ends. Germline CDR1 and CDR2: GEAIGNYY and EKD. The CDR3 sequence is CACDTTGGTSSWDTRQMFF. DNA of the CDR3: TGTGCCTGTGACACCACGGGGGGTACGAGCTCCTGGGACACCCGACAGATGTTTTTC.

This clone showed up just a few times. This could be a read error, since a much larger clone is one nucleotide away. In the same sample, other DNA sequences code for this CDR3. CDR3 sequence: CACDTYWGTFSSWDTRQMFF. CDR3 nucleotide sequence: TGTGCCTGCGACACCTACTGGGGGACTTTCAGCTCCTGGGACACCCGACAGATGTTTTTC. The chain is built from TRDV2 and TRDJ3; 9 bases match TRDD3. This CDR3 is built from 20 residues. Looked up from germline, CDR1 is GEAIGNYY and CDR2 is EKD.

This clone was counted only a few times. This could be a read error, since a much larger clone is one nucleotide away. The chain employs TRDV2 and TRDJ2, with TRDD3 matching 9 bases. Germline CDR1 is GEAIGNYY and CDR2 is EKD. The CDR3 spans 18 residues. CDR3 DNA: TGTGCCCGTGACTTTGTTCCTACTGGGGGAGCTTTGACAGCACAACTCTTCTTT. As protein: CARDFVPTGGALTAQLFF.

For this clone: It differs at one base from a far larger clone, so likely a read error. Other DNA sequences of this sample code for an identical CDR3. The chain carries TRDV2 and TRDJ3; TRDD3 might be the D (6 bases). Trimming shortened V by 1 base and J by 0 bases, and 15 bases separated the two germline ends. Germline assignment: CDR1 GEAIGNYY and CDR2 EKD. The CDR3 has 19 amino acids. CDR3 nucleotides: TGTGCCTGTGACACTGGGGGCTACCTCAGCTCCTGGGACACCCGACAGATGTTTTTC. It translates to CACDTGGYLSSWDTRQMFF.

To note about this clone: A much larger clone differs from this one at a single base, so this may be a read error. This sample also contains other DNA sequences that code for the same CDR3. For the CDR3, the DNA is TGTGCCTGTGACACCGGGGGATACGACTCCTGGGACACTCGACAGATGTTTTTC. This encodes CACDTGGYDSWDTRQMFF. V and J are TRDV2 and TRDJ3; 10 bases are shared with TRDD3. This CDR3 region has 18 residues. The germline V gene encodes CDR1 GEAIGNYY and CDR2 EKD.

In the case of this clone: With a much larger clone just one base away, this may be a read error. The CDR3, as DNA: TGTGCCTGTGACACCTGGGGGATACGGGGATCCTGGGGCACCCGACAGATGTTTTTC. Amino acids: CACDTWGIRGSWGTRQMFF. This rearrangement joins TRDV2 to TRDJ3; TRDD3 aligns across 11 bases. CDR1 GEAIGNYY and CDR2 EKD come from the germline V gene. CDR3 length: 19 amino acids.

A remark on this clone: A much bigger clone sits one base away, suggesting this may be a read error. The V call is TRDV2, the J call TRDJ1, with 7 nucleotides matching TRDD3. The CDR3 totals 13 residues. Germline CDR1 reads GEAIGNYY; CDR2 reads EKD. CDR3 in DNA: TGTGCCTGTGGCACCTGGGGGACCGATAAACTCATCTTT. It yields the protein CACGTWGTDKLIF.

Concerning this clone itself: TCRdb pairs this DNA with a much larger clone's protein that differs at residue 5, likely a read error; the protein shown was translated from the DNA. The chain carries TRDV2 and TRDJ1; no firm D call. The CDR3 covers 15 residues. V dropped 2 bases and J dropped 2 bases, with 14 bases sitting between them. Germline V gene data show CDR1 as GEAIGNYY and CDR2 as EKD. Here the CDR3 DNA reads TGTGCCTGTGACAACGTATCTTACCCGACCGATAAACTCATCTTT. Translated, it gives CACDNVSYPTDKLIF.

For this clone: This may arise from a read error, as a much more abundant clone is one base away. The chain employs TRDV2 and TRDJ3, with D possibly TRDD3 on 6 matching bases. Per germline, CDR1 GEAIGNYY and CDR2 EKD. With 0 bases removed from V and 0 bases from J, the gap between germline ends came to 11 bases. CDR3 length equals 18 residues. The CDR3 protein is CACDTGDFSSWDTRQMFF. DNA of the CDR3: TGTGCCTGTGACACCGGGGATTTCAGCTCCTGGGACACCCGACAGATGTTTTTC.

A few counts support this clone. It is likely a read error: a sequence one base away is far more abundant. The sample carries other DNA sequences with the same CDR3. V gene TRDV2 combines with J gene TRDJ2; TRDD3 matches at 9 bases. From germline, CDR1 is GEAIGNYY and CDR2 EKD. This CDR3 spans 18 amino acids. The DNA of the CDR3 is TGTGCCTGTGACCCTGTTCTGGGGATACGCCCCGTGACGGCACAACTCTTCTTT. It yields the protein CACDPVLGIRPVTAQLFF.

This clone turned up a few times. TCRdb records a much larger clone's protein for this DNA, with a difference at residue 12 that likely arises from a read error; the protein given is the translation of the DNA. J is TRDJ2 and V is TRDV2, with 8 bases aligning to TRDD3. This CDR3 has 17 residues. Per germline, CDR1 GEAIGNYY and CDR2 EKD. V lost 3 bases to trimming and J lost 6 bases; unmatched junction nucleotides: 14. The CDR3 is CACDVLGDQALAAQLFF. The CDR3 DNA follows: TGTGCCTGTGACGTCCTGGGGGACCAGGCTCTGGCAGCACAACTCTTCTTT.

A note on this clone: It may be a read error: a sequence one base away is much more abundant. This CDR3 is also generated by other DNA sequences in the sample. The V gene is TRDV2, the J gene TRDJ1; 11 bases are a match to TRDD3. This CDR3 is built from 16 residues. Germline V CDR1 and CDR2: GEAIGNYY, EKD. Germline trimming cut 7 bases from V and 2 bases from J; bases unmatched to any gene: 11. CDR3 in DNA: TGTGCCTGCGAAAAACTGGGGGATAAGGAAACCGATAAACTCATCTTT. It codes for CACEKLGDKETDKLIF.